This TCR beta chain was sequenced in a study of OX40 agonist ivuxolimab in advanced cancers. On the study more broadly: Partial responses occurred in three patients (one hepatocellular carcinoma, two cutaneous melanoma).

CDR3 size: 14 residues. The V gene's germline CDR1 is SGHTA and CDR2 FQGNSA. V lost 5 bases and J 2 bases, leaving 12 bases between the germline ends. TCRdb's copy holds only in-frame clones and misses some; the assay was immunoSEQ multiplex PCR. Seen here are approximately 100,000 clones, just over 90% observed once, and the top ten hold 0.48%. This receptor was obtained from an adult with an advanced solid tumor such as melanoma, head and neck, liver or kidney cancer. This chain uses TRBV7-2 with TRBJ2-5, with D unclear. The sample here was CD4+ or CD8+ T cells sorted from blood, taken in a trial of the OX40 agonist ivuxolimab. For the CDR3, the DNA is TGTGCCAGCAGCGCAAGGAAGGGACAAGAGACCCAGTACTTC. It is translated as CASSARKGQETQYF.